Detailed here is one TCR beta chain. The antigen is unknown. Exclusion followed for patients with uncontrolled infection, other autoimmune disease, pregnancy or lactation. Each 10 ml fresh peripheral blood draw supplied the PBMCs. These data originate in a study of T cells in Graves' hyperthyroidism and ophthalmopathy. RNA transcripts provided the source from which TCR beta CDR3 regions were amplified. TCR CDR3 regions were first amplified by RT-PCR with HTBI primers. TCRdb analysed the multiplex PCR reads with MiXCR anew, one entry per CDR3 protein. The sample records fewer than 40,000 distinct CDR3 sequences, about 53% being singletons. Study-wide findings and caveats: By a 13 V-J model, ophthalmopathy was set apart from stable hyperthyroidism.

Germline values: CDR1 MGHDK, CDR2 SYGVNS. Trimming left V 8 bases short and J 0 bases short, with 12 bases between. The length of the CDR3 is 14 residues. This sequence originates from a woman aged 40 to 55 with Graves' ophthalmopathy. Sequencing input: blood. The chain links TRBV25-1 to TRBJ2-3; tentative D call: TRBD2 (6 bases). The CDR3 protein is CASLDYSSTDTQYF. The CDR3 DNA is TGTGCCAGCCTGGACTACTCTAGCACAGATACGCAGTATTTT.